These T cell receptor beta chains were read from a single sample in a study of response to subunit inactivated influenza vaccine. From the RT-PCR reads, TCRdb called clonotypes with MiXCR, one entry per CDR3 protein. Of about 480,000 distinct CDR3 sequences in the sample, over 9.5% were seen once. Sample: PBMCs from blood, taken 45 days after vaccination. These receptor sequences come from a man over 45 who received an inactivated influenza vaccine. Each CDR3 is given with its conserved first and last residue. A D gene is named only where the DNA matches it firmly. Where a row states a size, it is once, few, many or the class of an expanded clone; other rows omit it.

V gene,J gene,D gene,clone size,CDR3 protein,CDR3 DNA
TRBV4-1,TRBJ1-5,NA,few,CASSQGPKFGQPQHF,TGCGCCAGCAGCCAAGGGCCGAAGTTTGGGCAGCCCCAGCATTTT
TRBV29-1,TRBJ1-5,TRBD1,many,CSVRDREDQPQHF,TGCAGCGTACGGGACAGGGAAGATCAGCCCCAGCATTTT
TRBV5-1,TRBJ2-2,NA,many,CASSPAINTGELFF,TGCGCCAGCAGCCCTGCGATCAACACCGGGGAGCTGTTTTTT
TRBV7-2,TRBJ2-2,NA,few,CASSSIASGELFF,TGTGCCAGCAGCTCTATTGCCTCCGGGGAGCTGTTTTTT
TRBV15,TRBJ1-4,NA,many,CATTIPDEKLFF,TGTGCCACCACGATACCGGACGAAAAACTGTTTTTT
TRBV6-5,TRBJ1-6,NA,NA,CASTSQGNAYNSPLHF,TGTGCCAGCACTTCACAGGGAAACGCCTATAATTCACCCCTCCACTTT
TRBV18,TRBJ1-1,NA,NA,CASSPQNMNTEAFF,TGTGCCAGCTCACCTCAGAACATGAACACTGAAGCTTTCTTT
TRBV10-3,TRBJ1-1,TRBD1,few,CAIRTGTANTEAFF,TGTGCCATCAGAACCGGGACAGCGAACACTGAAGCTTTCTTT
TRBV2,TRBJ2-5,TRBD1,NA,CASSPPRTGQETQYF,TGTGCCAGCAGCCCCCCTCGGACAGGACAAGAGACCCAGTACTTC
TRBV9,TRBJ2-1,NA,many,CASSDALRRPGVNEQFF,TGTGCCAGCAGCGACGCCCTCCGTAGGCCCGGGGTAAATGAGCAGTTCTTC
TRBV20-1,TRBJ2-6,NA,few,CSARAGLGANVLTF,TGCAGTGCCCGGGCCGGGCTCGGGGCCAACGTCCTGACTTTC
TRBV6-2/TRBV6-3,TRBJ2-1,NA,NA,CASSKVRTDEQFF,TGTGCCAGCAGTAAGGTTCGAACGGATGAGCAGTTCTTC
TRBV3-1,TRBJ2-5,NA,few,CASSPGLKGTQYF,TGTGCCAGCAGCCCGGGACTGAAAGGGACCCAGTACTTC
TRBV7-9,TRBJ2-5,TRBD1,NA,CASSRGTGVEETQYF,TGTGCCAGCAGCCGCGGGACAGGGGTGGAGGAGACCCAGTACTTC
TRBV5-1,TRBJ2-2,NA,NA,CASSLAGSVGGELFF,TGCGCCAGCAGCTTGGCGGGGTCCGTCGGCGGGGAGCTGTTTTTT
TRBV18,TRBJ2-5,NA,NA,CASSRSTGYQETQYF,TGTGCCAGCTCACGATCAACAGGGTACCAAGAGACCCAGTACTTC
TRBV29-1,TRBJ2-1,TRBD2,few,CSVGASGSSDEQFF,TGCAGCGTTGGGGCTAGCGGGAGTAGCGATGAGCAGTTCTTC
TRBV25-1,TRBJ2-2,NA,few,CASTSGVGGELFF,TGTGCCAGCACCTCAGGGGTAGGCGGGGAGCTGTTTTTT
TRBV6-4,TRBJ2-1,NA,many,CASSADSYNEQFF,TGTGCCAGCAGTGCTGACAGCTACAATGAGCAGTTCTTC
TRBV11-2,TRBJ2-7,TRBD2,few,CASSSTSGGAYEQYF,TGTGCCAGCAGCTCCACTAGCGGGGGGGCCTACGAGCAGTACTTC
TRBV11-2,TRBJ2-5,TRBD1,NA,CASSPRTGITQETQYF,TGTGCCAGCAGCCCAAGGACAGGGATCACCCAAGAGACCCAGTACTTC
TRBV12-3/TRBV12-4,TRBJ1-2,TRBD1,many,CASSMTGGGYGYTF,TGTGCCAGCAGTATGACAGGGGGAGGCTATGGCTACACCTTC
TRBV5-1,TRBJ1-6,NA,many,CASSLERYSPLHF,TGCGCCAGCAGCTTGGAGAGATATTCACCCCTCCACTTT
TRBV7-8,TRBJ2-7,TRBD1,many,CASSSRTGSYEQYF,TGTGCCAGCAGCTCCAGGACAGGGTCCTACGAGCAGTACTTC
TRBV24-1,TRBJ2-1,NA,NA,CATSPGVVYNEQFF,TGTGCCACCAGTCCCGGGGTCGTATACAATGAGCAGTTCTTC
TRBV5-1,TRBJ1-1,NA,many,CASSPTGTEAFF,TGCGCCAGCAGCCCAACCGGGACTGAAGCTTTCTTT
TRBV7-9,TRBJ1-1,NA,NA,CASSHRVGRRRGTEAFF,TGTGCCAGCAGCCATAGGGTCGGGAGGCGTAGGGGCACTGAAGCTTTCTTT
TRBV10-2,TRBJ2-3,NA,many,CASSDLRRGTQYF,TGCGCCAGCAGTGATTTACGGCGAGGCACGCAGTATTTT
TRBV29-1,TRBJ2-5,NA,many,CSVGFRETQYF,TGCAGCGTTGGGTTTCGAGAGACCCAGTACTTC
TRBV20-1,TRBJ2-1,NA,NA,CSASPQRSYNEQFF,TGCAGTGCTAGTCCCCAGAGGTCCTACAATGAGCAGTTCTTC
TRBV7-7,TRBJ2-3,TRBD2,NA,CASSLGPVFAGLSTDTQYF,TGTGCTAGCAGCTTAGGTCCCGTTTTTGCGGGACTAAGCACAGATACGCAGTATTTT
TRBV20-1,TRBJ2-1,TRBD2,few,CSARNPGLAGAVEQFF,TGCAGTGCTAGAAACCCTGGACTAGCGGGAGCTGTTGAGCAGTTCTTC
TRBV7-2,TRBJ2-7,NA,NA,CASSLVFSEQYF,TGTGCCAGCAGCTTAGTATTTAGCGAGCAGTACTTC
TRBV20-1,TRBJ1-1,NA,few,CSARRDTTEAFF,TGCAGTGCTAGAAGGGACACAACTGAAGCTTTCTTT
TRBV3-1,TRBJ2-1,NA,few,CASSQDFSSYNEQFF,TGTGCCAGCAGCCAAGACTTTAGCTCCTACAATGAGCAGTTCTTC
TRBV7-3,TRBJ2-2,NA,NA,CASSLNSGERTGELFF,TGTGCCAGCAGCTTAAATTCGGGAGAACGCACCGGGGAGCTGTTTTTT
TRBV20-1,TRBJ2-7,NA,NA,CSARVVPEVSSYEQYF,TGCAGTGCTAGAGTGGTTCCGGAAGTGAGCTCCTACGAGCAGTACTTC
TRBV11-2,TRBJ2-5,TRBD2,many,CASSLFRLRLADQETQYF,TGTGCCAGCAGCTTATTTCGCTTGAGGCTAGCGGACCAAGAGACCCAGTACTTC
TRBV20-1,TRBJ2-1,NA,NA,CSARDWREIGNEQFF,TGCAGTGCTAGAGATTGGAGGGAAATTGGCAATGAGCAGTTCTTC
TRBV7-2,TRBJ2-2,NA,few,CASSSYIARGTGELFF,TGTGCCAGCAGCTCTTACATAGCGAGGGGCACCGGGGAGCTGTTTTTT
TRBV29-1,TRBJ2-1,NA,few,CSVPRGLPGGYEQFF,TGCAGCGTTCCCCGGGGGCTCCCAGGCGGCTATGAGCAGTTCTTC
TRBV29-1,TRBJ2-1,NA,few,CSVEEAGQRIPYNEQFF,TGCAGCGTTGAAGAAGCAGGGCAACGCATCCCCTACAATGAGCAGTTCTTC
TRBV7-9,TRBJ2-1,NA,few,CASSAPDYSYNEQFF,TGTGCCAGCAGCGCCCCGGACTACTCCTACAATGAGCAGTTCTTC
TRBV20-1,TRBJ1-1,NA,NA,CSARVLRPNTEAFF,TGCAGTGCTAGAGTTCTGCGGCCAAACACTGAAGCTTTCTTT
TRBV6-2/TRBV6-3,TRBJ1-1,NA,NA,CASSPPRVPGRENTEAFF,TGTGCCAGCAGTCCTCCCAGGGTCCCAGGCAGGGAGAACACTGAAGCTTTCTTT
TRBV10-3,TRBJ2-3,TRBD2,NA,CAIRDGLAVTITDTQYF,TGTGCCATCAGGGACGGACTAGCGGTAACCATCACAGATACGCAGTATTTT
TRBV10-3,TRBJ2-3,NA,many,CAISGDTDTQYF,TGTGCCATCAGTGGGGACACAGATACGCAGTATTTT
TRBV7-6,TRBJ2-3,NA,few,CASSRGLRSSSTDTQYF,TGTGCCAGCAGCCGGGGGTTGAGGTCGTCTAGCACAGATACGCAGTATTTT
TRBV6-1,TRBJ2-5,NA,many,CASSLYTGFTETQYF,TGTGCCAGCAGCCTTTACACTGGTTTTACAGAGACCCAGTACTTC